What follows are 5 T cell receptor beta chains derived from one specimen sequenced in a study of T cells expressing NK-cell markers. TCRdb reprocessed the 5' RACE reads; each CDR3 protein has one entry and no DNA is given. The data include about 390,000 distinct CDR3 sequences; the top ten clones carry around 10%. Sequencing was carried out using blood T cells: a sorted CD56 or NKG2C T cell subset, CD4+ or CD8+ T cells, or bulk PBMC T cells (not recorded which). These receptor sequences come from a woman in her fifties or sixties in good health.

V usage is TRBV24-1 and J usage is TRBJ2-3; TCRdb names TRBD1, which stays unverified in the absence of DNA. The CDR3 totals 16 residues. CDR1 and CDR2 (germline): KGHDR, SFDVKD. CDR3 amino acids: CATSDRDRDSTDTQYF.

This chain links TRBV18 with TRBJ2-5; TCRdb selects TRBD1, and the lack of DNA leaves this call unchecked. The CDR3 extends over 15 amino acids. Germline CDR1 KGHSH, CDR2 LQKENI. CDR3 residues: CASSPEPGQKETQYF. The full variable domain, with the rest looked up from reference TRBV18 and TRBJ2-5, is NAGVMQNPRHLVRRRGQEARLRCSPMKGHSHVYWYRQLPEEGLKFMVYLQKENIIDESGMPKERFSAEFPKEGPSILRIQQVVRGDSAAYFCASSPEPGQKETQYFGPGTRLLVL.

The chain employs TRBV2 and TRBJ2-1; the TCRdb D gene call, TRBD2, has no DNA to confirm it. In germline, CDR1 is SNHLY, CDR2 FYNNEI. The CDR3 runs to 16 residues. CDR3 sequence reads: CASSERTKREPNEQFF.

This rearrangement joins TRBV7-9 to TRBJ2-1; TCRdb designates TRBD1, a call that cannot be tested without DNA. In germline, CDR1 is SEHNR, CDR2 FQNEAQ (reference sequence). This CDR3 is built from 17 residues. The CDR3 protein is CASSQPGGMSSYNEQFF.

The chain has TRBV12-3 or TRBV12-4 and TRBJ2-1; TCRdb proposes TRBD2, but this gene call is untestable without DNA. The CDR3 totals 15 residues. The CDR3 is CASSNRASPFNEQFF.